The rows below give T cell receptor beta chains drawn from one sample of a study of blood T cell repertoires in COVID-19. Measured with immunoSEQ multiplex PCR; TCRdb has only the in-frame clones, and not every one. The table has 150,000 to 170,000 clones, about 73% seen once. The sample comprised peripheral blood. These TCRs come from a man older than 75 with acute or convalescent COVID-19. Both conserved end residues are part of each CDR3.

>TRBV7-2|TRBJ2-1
CASSRTGSTGGVQFF
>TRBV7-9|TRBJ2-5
CASSPLRGGDETQYF
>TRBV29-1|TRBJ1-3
CSGGTAAGNTIYF
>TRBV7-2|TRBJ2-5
CASSLEASGVRETQYF
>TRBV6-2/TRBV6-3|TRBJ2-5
CASSHRVETQYF
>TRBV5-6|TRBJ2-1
CASSLDDIEQFF
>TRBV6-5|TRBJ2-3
CASSYSNRADTQYF
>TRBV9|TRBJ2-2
CASSVTSGTTQTGELFF
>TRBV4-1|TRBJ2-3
CASSLVSGGLGDTQYF
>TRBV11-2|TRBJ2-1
CASSGITGGGNEQFF
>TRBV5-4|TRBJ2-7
CASGTESSYEQYF
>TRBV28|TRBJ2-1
CASSLGGTGNNEQFF
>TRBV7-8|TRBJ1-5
CASSLRMLQGKVQPQHF
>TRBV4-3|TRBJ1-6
CASSQSVQQGTSPLHF
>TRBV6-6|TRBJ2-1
CATRQVNNEQFF
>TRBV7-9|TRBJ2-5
CAGGRTAQETQYF
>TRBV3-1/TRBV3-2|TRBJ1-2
CASSQDRGQIYGYTF
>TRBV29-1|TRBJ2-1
CSVDRQANEQFF
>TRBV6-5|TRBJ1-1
CASRGGQGNTEAFF
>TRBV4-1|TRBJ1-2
CASSQDGAVGYTF
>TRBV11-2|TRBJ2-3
CASSPLWAWADTQYF
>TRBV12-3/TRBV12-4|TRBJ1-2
CASRTQGISGYTF
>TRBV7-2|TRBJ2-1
CASSLARGIEQFF
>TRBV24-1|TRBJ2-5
CATSDGAGGRVETQYF
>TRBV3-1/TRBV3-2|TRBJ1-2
CASTHNGGDGYTF
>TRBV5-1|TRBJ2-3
CASSLGAGEDTQYF
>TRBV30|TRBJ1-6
CAWSGQANSPLHF
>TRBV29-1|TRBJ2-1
CSVGQGRSYNEQFF
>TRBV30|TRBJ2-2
CAWDPGQGTGELFF
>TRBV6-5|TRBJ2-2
CASRRQGAAIGELFF
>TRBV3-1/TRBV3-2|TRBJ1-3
CASSLGQGSGNTIYF
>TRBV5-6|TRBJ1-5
CASSTKGQGSQPQHF
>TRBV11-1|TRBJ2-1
CASSPQTSGGFHEQFF
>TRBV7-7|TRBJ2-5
CASSLAGETQYF
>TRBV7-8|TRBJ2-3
CASSLGHLTADTQYF
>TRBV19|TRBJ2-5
CASSTISSDQETQYF
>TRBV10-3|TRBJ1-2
CAISAQGQGHGYTF
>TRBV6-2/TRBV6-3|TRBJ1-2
CASSPLSPYGYTF
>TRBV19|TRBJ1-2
CASSIAQVTNYGYTF
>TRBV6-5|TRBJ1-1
CASRQGTGLSPFF
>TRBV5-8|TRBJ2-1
CASSARTGFLYNEQFF
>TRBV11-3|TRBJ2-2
CASSLTTAGELFF
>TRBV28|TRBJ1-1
CASSRDTLGEAFF
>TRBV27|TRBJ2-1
CASRLGEEGYNEQFF
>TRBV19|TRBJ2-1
CASSILQIDEQFF
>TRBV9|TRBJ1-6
CASSGGISSYNSPLHF
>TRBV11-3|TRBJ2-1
CASSYSGTTIYNEQFF
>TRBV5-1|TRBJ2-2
CASSPDTGELFF
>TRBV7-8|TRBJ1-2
CASSLKSAGPYGYTF
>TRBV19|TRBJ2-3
CASMGLDTDTQYF
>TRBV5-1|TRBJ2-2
CASSRSTGDTGELFF
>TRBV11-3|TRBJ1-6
CASSLGDGNNSPLHF
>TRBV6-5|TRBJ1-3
CATMTDLSGNTIYF
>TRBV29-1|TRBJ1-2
CSVQPGQESGYGYTF
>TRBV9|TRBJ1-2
CASSPGPIYRDRADNYGYTF
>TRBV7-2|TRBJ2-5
CASSLDRGRETQYF
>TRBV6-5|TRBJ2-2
CASSYGGVGELFF